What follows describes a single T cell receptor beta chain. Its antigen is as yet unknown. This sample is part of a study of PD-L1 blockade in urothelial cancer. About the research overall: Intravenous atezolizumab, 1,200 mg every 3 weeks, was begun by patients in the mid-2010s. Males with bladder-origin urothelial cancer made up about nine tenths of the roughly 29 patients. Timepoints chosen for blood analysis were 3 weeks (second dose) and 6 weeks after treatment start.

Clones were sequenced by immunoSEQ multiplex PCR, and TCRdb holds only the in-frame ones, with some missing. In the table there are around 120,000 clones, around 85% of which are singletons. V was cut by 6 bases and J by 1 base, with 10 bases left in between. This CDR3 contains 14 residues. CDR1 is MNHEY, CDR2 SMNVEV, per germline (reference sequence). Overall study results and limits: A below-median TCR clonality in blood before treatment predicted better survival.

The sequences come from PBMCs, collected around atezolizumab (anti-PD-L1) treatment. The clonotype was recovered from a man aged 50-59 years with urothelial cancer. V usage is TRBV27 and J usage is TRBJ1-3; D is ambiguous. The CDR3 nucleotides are TGTGCCAGCAGGGATTTCGGGTCTGGAAACACCATATATTTT. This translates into CASRDFGSGNTIYF.